The clone carrying this TCR beta chain was seen only a few times. Its antigen remains unknown. Unique molecular identifiers were incorporated when the TCRbeta library was constructed. TCRdb used MiXCR to reprocess the PCR reads, holding one entry per CDR3 protein. The table shows under 450,000 distinct CDR3 sequences, with around 15% occurring only once. The CDR3 length is 15 residues. V was pared by 0 bases and J by 0 bases, with 5 bases of the junction left unmatched. CDR1 and CDR2 from the germline V gene are DFQATT and SNEGSKA (reference sequence). The data were taken from a study of T-cell reconstitution after alpha-beta-depleted transplantation in children. Whole-study results and caveats: The origin of alpha-beta T cells about two months after transplant was reportedly several hundred expanded graft clones. It was newly produced T cells that mostly accounted for T-cell counts and diversity one year after transplant. Some patients showed high day-60 TCRbeta diversity, which derived from surviving recipient T cells and thymic progenitors.

This specimen was PBMCs, mostly from graft donor cells, taken 360 days after TCRalphabeta/CD19-depleted stem cell transplant. The J gene is TRBJ2-7, the V gene TRBV20-1; 7 bases match TRBD2. The sequence came from a boy less than two years old who had a stem cell transplant for Wiskott-Aldrich syndrome, so the T cells may come from the graft donor. The chain's CDR3 is CSARDATSTSYEQYF. Written as DNA, the CDR3 is TGCAGTGCTAGAGACGCGACTAGCACCTCCTACGAGCAGTACTTC.